This TCR beta chain was obtained from a study of siplizumab effects on memory and regulatory T cells. TCRdb's table, derived via immunoSEQ multiplex PCR, lists solely in-frame clones and lacks some. The sample lists over 60,000 clones; under 95% were seen once. Germline CDR1 and CDR2: MGHRA and YSYEKL. CDR3 length: 16 amino acids. The V and J ends lost 0 bases and 0 bases, in that order; junction bases with no gene match: 2. This receptor was identified in a human donor in good health. The sequencing sample was made of CD8+ T cells sorted from blood. The chain couples TRBV4-1 to TRBJ2-1; 7 bases are shared with TRBD2. The CDR3 reads CASSQEGGSSYNEQFF. DNA for the CDR3: TGCGCCAGCAGCCAAGAGGGGGGGAGCTCCTACAATGAGCAGTTCTTC.